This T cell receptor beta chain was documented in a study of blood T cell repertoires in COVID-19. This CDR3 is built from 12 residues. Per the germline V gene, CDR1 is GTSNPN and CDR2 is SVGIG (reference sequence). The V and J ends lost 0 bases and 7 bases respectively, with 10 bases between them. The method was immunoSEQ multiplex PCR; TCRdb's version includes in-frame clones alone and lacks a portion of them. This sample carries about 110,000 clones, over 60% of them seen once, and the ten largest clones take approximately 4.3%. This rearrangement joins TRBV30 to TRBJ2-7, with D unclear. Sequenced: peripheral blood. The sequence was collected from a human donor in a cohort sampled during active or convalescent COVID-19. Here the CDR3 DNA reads TGTGCCTGGAGTGTACTCGAGGAAGAGCAGTACTTC. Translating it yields CAWSVLEEEQYF.